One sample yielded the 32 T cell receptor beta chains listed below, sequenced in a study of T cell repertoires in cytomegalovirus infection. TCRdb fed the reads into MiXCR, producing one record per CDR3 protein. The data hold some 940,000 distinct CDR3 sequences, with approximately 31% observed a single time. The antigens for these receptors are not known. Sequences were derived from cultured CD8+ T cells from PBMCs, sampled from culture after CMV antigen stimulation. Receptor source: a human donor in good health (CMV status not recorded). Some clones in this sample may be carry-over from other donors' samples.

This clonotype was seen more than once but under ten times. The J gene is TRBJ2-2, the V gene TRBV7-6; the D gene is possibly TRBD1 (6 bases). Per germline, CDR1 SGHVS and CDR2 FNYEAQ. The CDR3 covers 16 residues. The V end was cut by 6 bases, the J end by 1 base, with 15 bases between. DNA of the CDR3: TGTGCCAGCAGTAACCGGGACACATTGAACACCGGGGAGCTGTTTTTT. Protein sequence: CASSNRDTLNTGELFF.

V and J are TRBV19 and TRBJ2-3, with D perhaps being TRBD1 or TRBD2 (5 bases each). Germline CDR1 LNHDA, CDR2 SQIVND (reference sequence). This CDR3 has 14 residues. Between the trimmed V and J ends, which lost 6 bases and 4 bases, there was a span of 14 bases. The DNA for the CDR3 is TGTGCCAGTAGCTATGGGGGAACGGCAGATACGCAGTATTTT. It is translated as CASSYGGTADTQYF. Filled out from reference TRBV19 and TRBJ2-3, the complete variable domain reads DGGITQSPKYLFRKEGQNVTLSCEQNLNHDAMYWYRQDPGQGLRLIYYSQIVNDFQKGDIAEGYSVSREKKESFPLTVTSAQKNPTAFYLCASSYGGTADTQYFGPGTRLTVL.

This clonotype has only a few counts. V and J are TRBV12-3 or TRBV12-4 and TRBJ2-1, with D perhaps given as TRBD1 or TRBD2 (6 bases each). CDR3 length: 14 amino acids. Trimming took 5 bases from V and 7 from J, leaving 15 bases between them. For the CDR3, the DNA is TGTGCCAGCAGTCCGGAGGGGGGTATGAATGAGCAGTTCTTC. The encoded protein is CASSPEGGMNEQFF.

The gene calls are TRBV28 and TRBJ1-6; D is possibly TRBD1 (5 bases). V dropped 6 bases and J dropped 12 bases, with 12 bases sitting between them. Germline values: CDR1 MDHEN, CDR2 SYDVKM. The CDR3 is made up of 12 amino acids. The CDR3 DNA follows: TGTGCCAGCAGCCTAGGGGCCAGACCCCTCCACTTT. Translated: CASSLGARPLHF.

CDR3 loop: CATPKSRGAANYGYTF. Written as DNA, the CDR3 is TGTGCCACCCCAAAAAGTCGGGGGGCAGCTAACTATGGCTACACCTTC. The chain uses TRBV12-3 or TRBV12-4 and TRBJ1-2; D perhaps matches TRBD1 (6 bases). Deletions cut 10 bases from V and 0 bases from J, with 21 bases between. This CDR3 contains 16 residues.

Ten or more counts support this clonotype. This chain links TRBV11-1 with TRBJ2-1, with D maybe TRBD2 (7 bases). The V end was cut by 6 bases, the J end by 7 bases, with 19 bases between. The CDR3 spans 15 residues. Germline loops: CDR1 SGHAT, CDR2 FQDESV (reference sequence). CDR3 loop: CASSHRGGRVNEQFF. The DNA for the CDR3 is TGTGCCAGCAGTCATAGGGGGGGCCGAGTGAATGAGCAGTTCTTC.

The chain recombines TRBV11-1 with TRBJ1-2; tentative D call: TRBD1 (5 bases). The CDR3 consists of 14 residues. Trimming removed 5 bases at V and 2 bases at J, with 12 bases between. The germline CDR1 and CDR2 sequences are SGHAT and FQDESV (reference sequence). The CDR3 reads CASSPGWNNYGYTF. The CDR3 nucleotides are TGTGCCAGCAGCCCAGGGTGGAACAACTATGGCTACACCTTC.

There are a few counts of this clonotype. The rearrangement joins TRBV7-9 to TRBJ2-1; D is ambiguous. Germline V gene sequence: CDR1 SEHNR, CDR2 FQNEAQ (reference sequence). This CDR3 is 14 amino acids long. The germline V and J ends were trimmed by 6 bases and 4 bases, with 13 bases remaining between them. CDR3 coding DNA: TGTGCCAGCAGTGGGATTCAAGGGTACAATGAGCAGTTCTTC. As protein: CASSGIQGYNEQFF.

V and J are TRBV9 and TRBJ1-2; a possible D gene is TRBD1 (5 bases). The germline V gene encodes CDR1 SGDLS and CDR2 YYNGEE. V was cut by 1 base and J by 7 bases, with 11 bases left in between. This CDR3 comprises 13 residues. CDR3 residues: CASSVSRVSGYTF. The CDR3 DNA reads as TGTGCCAGCAGCGTATCCAGGGTGTCTGGCTACACCTTC.

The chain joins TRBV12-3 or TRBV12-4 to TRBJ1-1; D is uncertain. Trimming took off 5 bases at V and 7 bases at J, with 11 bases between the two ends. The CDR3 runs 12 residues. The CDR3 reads CASSPGVGEAFF. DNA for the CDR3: TGTGCCAGCAGTCCAGGAGTGGGTGAAGCTTTCTTT.

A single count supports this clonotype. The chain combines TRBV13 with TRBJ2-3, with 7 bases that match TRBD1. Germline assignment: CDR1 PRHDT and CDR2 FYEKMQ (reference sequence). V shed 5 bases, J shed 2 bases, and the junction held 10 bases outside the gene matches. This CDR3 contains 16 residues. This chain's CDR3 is CASSPRTGPITDTQYF. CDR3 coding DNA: TGTGCCAGCAGCCCTCGGACAGGACCAATCACAGATACGCAGTATTTT.

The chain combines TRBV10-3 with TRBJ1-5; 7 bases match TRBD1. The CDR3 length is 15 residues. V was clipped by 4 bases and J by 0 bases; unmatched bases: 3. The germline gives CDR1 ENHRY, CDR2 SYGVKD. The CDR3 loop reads CAISGQGDSNQPQHF. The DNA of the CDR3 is TGTGCCATCAGTGGACAGGGCGATAGCAATCAGCCCCAGCATTTT.

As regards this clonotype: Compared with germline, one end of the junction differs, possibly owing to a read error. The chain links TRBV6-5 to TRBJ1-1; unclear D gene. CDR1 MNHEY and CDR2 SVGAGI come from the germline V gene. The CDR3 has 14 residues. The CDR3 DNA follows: TGCGCCAGCACGGTAGATAGTACGAACACTGAAGCTTTCTTT. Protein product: CASTVDSTNTEAFF.

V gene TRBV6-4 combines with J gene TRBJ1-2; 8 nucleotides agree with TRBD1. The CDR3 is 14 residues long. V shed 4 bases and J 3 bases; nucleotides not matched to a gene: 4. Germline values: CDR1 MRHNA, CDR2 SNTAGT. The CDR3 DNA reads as TGTGCCAGCAGTGCACGGACAGGGCACTATGGCTACACCTTC. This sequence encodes CASSARTGHYGYTF.

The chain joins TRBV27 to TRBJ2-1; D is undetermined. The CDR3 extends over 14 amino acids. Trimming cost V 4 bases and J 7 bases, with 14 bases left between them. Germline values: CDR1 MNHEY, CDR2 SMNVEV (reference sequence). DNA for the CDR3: TGTGCCAGCAGTTCCCCCAGACCCGGGAATGAGCAGTTCTTC. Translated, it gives CASSSPRPGNEQFF.

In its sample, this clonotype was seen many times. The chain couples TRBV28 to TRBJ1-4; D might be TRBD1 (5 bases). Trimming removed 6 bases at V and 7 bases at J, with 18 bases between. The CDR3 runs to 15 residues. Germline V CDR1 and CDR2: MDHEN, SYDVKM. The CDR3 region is CASSRTGGAAEKLFF. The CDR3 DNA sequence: TGTGCCAGCAGCCGAACGGGGGGTGCTGCTGAAAAACTGTTTTTT.

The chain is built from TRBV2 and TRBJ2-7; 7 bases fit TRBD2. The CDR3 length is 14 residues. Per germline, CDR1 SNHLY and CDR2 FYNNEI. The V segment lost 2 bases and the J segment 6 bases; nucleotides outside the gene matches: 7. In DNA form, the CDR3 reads TGTGCCAGCAGTGAAACGGGGGGACCCTCCGAGCAGTACTTC. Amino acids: CASSETGGPSEQYF.

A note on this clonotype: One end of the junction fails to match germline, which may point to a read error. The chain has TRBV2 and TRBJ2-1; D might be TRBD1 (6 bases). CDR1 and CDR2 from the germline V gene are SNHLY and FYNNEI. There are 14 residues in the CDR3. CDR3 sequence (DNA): TGTGTCAGCAGTCCTACTCACGGACAGAATGAGCAGTTCTTC. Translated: CVSSPTHGQNEQFF. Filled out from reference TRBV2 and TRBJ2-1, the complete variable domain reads EPEVTQTPSHQVTQMGQEVILRCVPISNHLYFYWYRQILGQKVEFLVSFYNNEISEKSEIFDDQFSVERPDGSNFTLKIRSTKLEDSAMYFCVSSPTHGQNEQFFGPGTRLTVL.

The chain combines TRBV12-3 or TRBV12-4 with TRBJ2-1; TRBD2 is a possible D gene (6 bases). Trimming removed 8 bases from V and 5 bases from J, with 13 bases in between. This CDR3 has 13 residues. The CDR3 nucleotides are TGTGCCAGCTACCGGGACTCTAACAATGAGCAGTTCTTC. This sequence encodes CASYRDSNNEQFF.

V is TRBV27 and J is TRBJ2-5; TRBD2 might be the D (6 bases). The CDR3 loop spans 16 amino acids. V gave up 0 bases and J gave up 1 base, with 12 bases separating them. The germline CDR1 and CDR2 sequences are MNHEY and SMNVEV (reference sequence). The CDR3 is CASSLSPGTPQETQYF. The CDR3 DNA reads TGTGCCAGCAGTTTATCCCCGGGGACTCCCCAAGAGACCCAGTACTTC.

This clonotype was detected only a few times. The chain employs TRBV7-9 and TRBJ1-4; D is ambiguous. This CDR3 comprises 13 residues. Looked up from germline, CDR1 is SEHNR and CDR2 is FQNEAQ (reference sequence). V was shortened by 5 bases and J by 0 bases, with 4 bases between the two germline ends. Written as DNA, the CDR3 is TGTGCCAGCAGCCATTCAACTAATGAAAAACTGTTTTTT. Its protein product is CASSHSTNEKLFF.

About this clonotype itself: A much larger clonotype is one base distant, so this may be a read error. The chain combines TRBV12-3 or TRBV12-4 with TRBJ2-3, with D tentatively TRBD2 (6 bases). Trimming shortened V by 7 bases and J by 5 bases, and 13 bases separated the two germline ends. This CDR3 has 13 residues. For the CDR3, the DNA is TGTGCCAGCACCGTGGGGAGGCTAGATACGCAGTATTTT. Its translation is CASTVGRLDTQYF.

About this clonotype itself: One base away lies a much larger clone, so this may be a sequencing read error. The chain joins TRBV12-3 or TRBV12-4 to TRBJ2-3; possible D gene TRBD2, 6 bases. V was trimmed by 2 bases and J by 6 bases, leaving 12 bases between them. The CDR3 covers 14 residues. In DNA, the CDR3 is TGTGCCAGCAGTTTATCCAGGGAGGTGGATACGCAGTATTTT. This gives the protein CASSLSREVDTQYF.

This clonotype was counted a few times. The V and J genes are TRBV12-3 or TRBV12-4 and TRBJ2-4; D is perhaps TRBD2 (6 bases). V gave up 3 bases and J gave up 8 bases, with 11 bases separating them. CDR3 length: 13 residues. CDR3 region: CASSFGGADIQYF. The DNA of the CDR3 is TGTGCCAGCAGTTTCGGAGGGGCTGACATTCAGTACTTC.

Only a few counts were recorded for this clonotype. CDR3 sequence reads: CASIQGPYTGELFF. In DNA form, the CDR3 reads TGTGCCAGTATACAGGGCCCCTACACCGGGGAGCTGTTTTTT. The genes are TRBV6-1 and TRBJ2-2, with a tentative D call TRBD1 (6 bases). Trimming cost V 9 bases and J 3 bases, with 14 bases left between them. From germline, CDR1 is MNHNS and CDR2 SASEGT. CDR3 length: 14 residues.

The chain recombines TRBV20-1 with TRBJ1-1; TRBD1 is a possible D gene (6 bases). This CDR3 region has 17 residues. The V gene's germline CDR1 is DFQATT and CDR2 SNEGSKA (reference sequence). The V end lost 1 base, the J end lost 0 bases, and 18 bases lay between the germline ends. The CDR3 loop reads CSARGVRGAIMNTEAFF. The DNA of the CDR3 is TGCAGTGCTAGAGGGGTCCGGGGGGCCATCATGAACACTGAAGCTTTCTTT.

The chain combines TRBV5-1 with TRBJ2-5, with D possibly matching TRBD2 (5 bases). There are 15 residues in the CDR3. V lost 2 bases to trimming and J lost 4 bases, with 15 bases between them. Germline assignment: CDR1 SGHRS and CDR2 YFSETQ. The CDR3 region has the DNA TGCGCCAGCAGCTTTGACGGGGTCGGAGGAGAGACCCAGTACTTC. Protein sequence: CASSFDGVGGETQYF.

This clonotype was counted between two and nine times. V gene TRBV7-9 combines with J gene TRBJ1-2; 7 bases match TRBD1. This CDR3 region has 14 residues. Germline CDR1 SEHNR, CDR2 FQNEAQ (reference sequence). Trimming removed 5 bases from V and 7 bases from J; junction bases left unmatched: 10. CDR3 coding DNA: TGTGCCAGCAGCGGAGTGGAAGGGGGCTTTGGCTACACCTTC. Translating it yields CASSGVEGGFGYTF.

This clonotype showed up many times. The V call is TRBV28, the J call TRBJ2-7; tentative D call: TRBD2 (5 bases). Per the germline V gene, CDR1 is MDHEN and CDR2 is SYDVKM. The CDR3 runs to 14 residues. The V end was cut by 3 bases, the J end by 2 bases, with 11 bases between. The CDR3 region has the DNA TGTGCCAGCAGTTTTCCCGGAGGAGCCTACGAGCAGTACGTC. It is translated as CASSFPGGAYEQYV.

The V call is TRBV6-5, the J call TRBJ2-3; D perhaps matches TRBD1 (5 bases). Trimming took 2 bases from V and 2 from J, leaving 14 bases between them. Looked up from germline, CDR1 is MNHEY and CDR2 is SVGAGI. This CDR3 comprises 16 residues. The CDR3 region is CASSYDSNSLTDTQYF. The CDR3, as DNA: TGTGCCAGCAGTTACGACAGTAACTCACTCACAGATACGCAGTATTTT.

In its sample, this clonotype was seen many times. The DNA for the CDR3 is TGTGCCAGCAGCTTAGTAGGCGGGGACGAGCAGTTCTTC. It is translated as CASSLVGGDEQFF. This chain links TRBV7-9 with TRBJ2-1, with TRBD2 as a possible D gene (6 bases). The germline V and J ends were trimmed by 1 base and 10 bases, with 11 bases remaining between them. The CDR3 has 13 amino acids. In germline, CDR1 is SEHNR, CDR2 FQNEAQ (reference sequence).

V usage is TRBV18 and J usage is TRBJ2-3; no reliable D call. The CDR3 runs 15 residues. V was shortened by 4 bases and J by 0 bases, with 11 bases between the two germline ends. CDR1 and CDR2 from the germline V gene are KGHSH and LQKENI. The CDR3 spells CASSQRPFSTDTQYF. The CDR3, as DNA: TGTGCCAGCTCACAAAGGCCTTTTAGCACAGATACGCAGTATTTT.